This entry concerns a single T cell receptor beta chain. Blood sampling was done at baseline, cycle 4 day 1, and cycle 7 day 1. Data came from immunoSEQ multiplex PCR; TCRdb stores just in-frame clones and leaves some out. The sample shows 77,000 or so clones, about 92% of them seen only once. This sample is part of a study of OX40 agonist ivuxolimab in advanced cancers. From germline, CDR1 is SGHVS and CDR2 FNYEAQ. The CDR3 length is 16 residues. V dropped 3 bases and J dropped 2; count of bases not matched to a gene: 5. V usage is TRBV7-6 and J usage is TRBJ2-3; 10 bases are shared with TRBD2. The material sequenced was CD4+ or CD8+ T cells sorted from blood, taken in a trial of the OX40 agonist ivuxolimab. The clonotype comes from an adult with an advanced solid tumor such as melanoma, head and neck, liver or kidney cancer. CDR3 residues: CASSLYLAGVTDTQYF. The CDR3 nucleotides are TGTGCCAGCAGCTTGTATCTAGCGGGGGTCACAGATACGCAGTATTTT.